Listed below are T cell receptor beta chains from one sample, sequenced in a study of T cells in Graves' hyperthyroidism and ophthalmopathy. TCRdb fed the multiplex PCR reads into MiXCR, producing one record per CDR3 protein. This sample yields around 660,000 distinct CDR3 sequences, of which just under 45% are seen a single time; less than 9.5% belongs to the top ten. Material: peripheral blood or thyroid tissue (not recorded which). Receptor source: an adult man with Graves' disease, either hyperthyroidism or ophthalmopathy (not recorded which). CDR3s include the opening cysteine and the closing phenylalanine or tryptophan. A D gene is named only where the DNA matches it firmly. Clone size is stated in some rows and not others, as once, few, many or a class when expanded.

-	TRBV11-2	-	TRBJ2-5	TGTGCCAGCAGCTTAGATGGGGCCACCCAAGAGACCCAGTACTTC	CASSLDGATQETQYF
-	TRBV6-6	TRBD1	TRBJ1-1	TGTGCCAGCAGTGGCGTCCAGGGGGCTGAAGCTTTCTTT	CASSGVQGAEAFF
few	TRBV9	-	TRBJ2-2	TGTGCCAGCAGCCAAGTCCTCCAAACCGGGGAGCTGTTTTTT	CASSQVLQTGELFF
few	TRBV7-9	TRBD2	TRBJ2-7	TGTGCCAGCAGCCAAGGACTAGCGGGAGGTAACGAGCAGTACTTC	CASSQGLAGGNEQYF
-	TRBV29-1	TRBD1	TRBJ1-2	TGCAGCGTTAATATCGGGACAGCAGAGAACTATGGCTACACCTTC	CSVNIGTAENYGYTF
few	TRBV9	TRBD1	TRBJ1-1	TGTGCCAGCAGGGGTGGACAGGGGGTACGGGTGAGGGACACTGAAGCTTTCTTT	CASRGGQGVRVRDTEAFF
-	TRBV2	TRBD1	TRBJ1-1	TGTGCCAGCAGCCGGGACAGGGGGAGTATTACTGAAGCTTTCTTT	CASSRDRGSITEAFF
-	TRBV20-1	TRBD1	TRBJ1-6	TGCAGTGCTAAGCCGGGACAGGGGCTCTATAATTCACCCCTCCACTTT	CSAKPGQGLYNSPLHF
-	TRBV4-2	-	TRBJ2-7	TGTGCCAGCAGCCAAGATCGGGCAGGCTCAGGGCCCTACGAGCAGTACTTC	CASSQDRAGSGPYEQYF
-	TRBV7-6	TRBD1	TRBJ2-6	TGTGCCAGCAGCCAAAACAGGGGCACCGGGGCCAACGTCCTGACTTTC	CASSQNRGTGANVLTF
many	TRBV29-1	TRBD1	TRBJ2-7	TGCAGCGTTTTTGGACAGGGGGAGTCCGAGCAGTACTTC	CSVFGQGESEQYF
-	TRBV29-1	-	TRBJ1-2	TGCAGCTTACCACAGGGATTCAACTATGGCTACACCTTC	CSLPQGFNYGYTF
few	TRBV20-1	-	TRBJ1-2	TGCAGTGCTAGAGGCGTCTATGGCTACACCTTC	CSARGVYGYTF
once	TRBV29-1	-	TRBJ1-6	TGCAGCTTGGATGGACAGATGAATTCACCCCTCCACTTT	CSLDGQMNSPLHF
few	TRBV10-3	TRBD1	TRBJ1-5	TGTGCCATCAGTGAGTCGGGAACAGGGGGACAGCCCCAGCATTTT	CAISESGTGGQPQHF
-	TRBV7-9	-	TRBJ1-1	TGTGCCAGCAGCTTGGGGGGGCAGGGGGCTTTCTTT	CASSLGGQGAFF
-	TRBV11-2	-	TRBJ1-2	TGTGCCAGCAGCTTAGACGGGGAGAATTGGAGCTATGGCTACACCTTC	CASSLDGENWSYGYTF
once	TRBV9	TRBD2	TRBJ2-5	TGTGCCAGCAGCGGAAGTCCGGGACTAGTAGCTTCGGAGACCCAGTACTTC	CASSGSPGLVASETQYF
-	TRBV20-1	-	TRBJ1-1	TGCAGTGCTTCCAGAACCCTACTGAACACTGAAGCTTTCTTT	CSASRTLLNTEAFF
-	TRBV29-1	TRBD1	TRBJ1-5	TGCAGCGTCCGGACAGGGGGAGGCACTCAGCCCCAGCATTTT	CSVRTGGGTQPQHF